This TCR beta chain originates from a study of T cell repertoires in cytomegalovirus infection. Whole-study results and caveats: The cumulative frequency of public TCR beta families distinguished individuals who carried CMV together with the relevant HLA. What dominated the ex vivo response were HLA-C-restricted CMV-specific TCR beta clonotypes.

TCRdb called the reads again in MiXCR, with one record for every CDR3 protein. This table holds around 180,000 distinct CDR3 sequences, under 25% found once. The CDR3 is 13 amino acids. The table lists this clonotype with a few counts. Antigen specificity is unknown. At one boundary the junction diverges from the germline segment, which might be a read error. Sequences were obtained from PBMCs. This TCR came from a human donor in good health (CMV status not recorded). Some clones in this sample may be carry-over from other donors' samples. The chain has TRBV12-3 or TRBV12-4 and TRBJ2-5, with D possibly TRBD2 on 6 matching bases. CDR3 sequence reads: CASSVAARETQYF. The CDR3 coding sequence is TGTGCCAGCAGTGTAGCGGCTCGGGAGACCCAGTACTTC.